This is a list of T cell receptor beta chains from one sample in a study of blood T cell repertoires in COVID-19. Produced via immunoSEQ multiplex PCR; TCRdb's table is partial and in-frame only. In the table there are 200,000 or so clones, 79% of which are singletons. Material for sequencing was peripheral blood. These receptors were collected from a man aged 60 to 69 with active or convalescent COVID-19. Both conserved end residues are part of each CDR3. The D gene is left open where the match is weak. Not all rows give a size; the values are once, few, many and, for expanded clones, a class.

few | TRBJ2-7 | TRBV18 | TRBD1 | CASSLQTGGYEQYF | TGTGCCAGCTCACTTCAAACAGGGGGCTACGAGCAGTACTTC
few | TRBJ2-7 | TRBV5-4 | TRBD2 | CASSLEPTGGSGNEQYF | TGTGCCAGCAGCTTGGAACCTACGGGGGGGAGCGGGAACGAGCAGTACTTC
- | TRBJ1-5 | TRBV18 | - | CASSPGGTGNQPQHF | TGTGCCAGCTCACCGGGGGGGACCGGCAATCAGCCCCAGCATTTT
- | TRBJ2-1 | TRBV4-3 | - | CASSPARLLNEQFF | TGCGCCAGTAGTCCGGCAAGACTACTCAATGAGCAGTTCTTC
- | TRBJ2-1 | TRBV7-8 | TRBD1 | CASSPERTGLFF | TGTGCCAGCAGCCCAGAGAGGACAGGCCTGTTCTTC
- | TRBJ2-1 | TRBV7-3 | - | CASSFPRAGEQFF | TGTGCCAGCAGCTTCCCCCGCGCCGGTGAGCAGTTCTTC
- | TRBJ2-7 | TRBV19 | TRBD2 | CASSPTSGSVYEQYF | TGTGCCAGTAGTCCCACTAGCGGGAGCGTATACGAGCAGTACTTC
few | TRBJ1-1 | TRBV19 | TRBD1 | CASSAHQGGNTEAFF | TGTGCCAGTAGTGCCCACCAGGGGGGGAACACTGAAGCTTTCTTT
- | TRBJ1-3 | TRBV19 | - | CASKTQGPGNTIYF | TGTGCCAGTAAGACACAGGGCCCTGGAAACACCATATATTTT
few | TRBJ1-1 | TRBV24-1 | TRBD1 | CATSDPGTGDTEAFF | TGTGCCACCAGTGACCCAGGGACAGGGGACACTGAAGCTTTCTTT
- | TRBJ2-1 | TRBV7-6 | - | CASSVGEVQFF | TGTGCCAGCAGCGTTGGTGAGGTGCAGTTCTTC
- | TRBJ1-1 | TRBV27 | TRBD1 | CASSPQDRVITEAFF | TGTGCCAGCAGTCCCCAGGACAGGGTAATCACTGAAGCTTTCTTT
- | TRBJ1-1 | TRBV27 | TRBD1 | CASSFWGRGPGTEAFF | TGTGCCAGCAGTTTCTGGGGCAGGGGGCCCGGTACTGAAGCTTTCTTT
- | TRBJ2-1 | TRBV5-1 | - | CASSVDGQYNEQFF | TGCGCCAGCAGCGTAGACGGACAGTACAATGAGCAGTTCTTC
- | TRBJ1-1 | TRBV24-1 | TRBD1 | CATRPTGGNTEAFF | TGTGCCACCAGACCGACAGGGGGGAACACTGAAGCTTTCTTT
- | TRBJ2-3 | TRBV2 | TRBD1 | CASSEAGTAQYF | TGTGCCAGCAGTGAGGCAGGGACAGCGCAGTATTTT
- | TRBJ2-1 | TRBV4-3 | TRBD2 | CASSQEAGVGNEQFF | TGCGCCAGCAGCCAAGAAGCGGGAGTAGGCAATGAGCAGTTCTTC
- | TRBJ2-7 | TRBV6-2/TRBV6-3 | TRBD2 | CASSSASGWAGKQYF | TGTGCCAGCAGTTCGGCTAGCGGATGGGCCGGGAAGCAGTACTTC
- | TRBJ2-1 | TRBV28 | - | CASSLPSSGYNEQFF | TGTGCCAGCAGTTTACCCTCGAGCGGATACAATGAGCAGTTCTTC
- | TRBJ2-7 | TRBV27 | - | CASSFFGDSYEQYF | TGTGCCAGCAGTTTCTTCGGAGACTCCTACGAGCAGTACTTC
- | TRBJ2-1 | TRBV24-1 | TRBD1 | CATRSGTGVYNEQFF | TGTGCCACCAGGTCCGGGACAGGGGTCTACAATGAGCAGTTCTTC